This TCR beta chain was retrieved from a study of cytomegalovirus exposure and HLA in healthy donors. Study-wide results and limits: Specific recognition of CMV antigens was confirmed in vitro for a few chains (all CMV-associated). The majority of TCR sequences were rare, yet some public TCRs appeared in many donors. TCR beta V- and J-gene trimming, according to a later analysis, was linked to a missense DCLRE1C variant.

On this clone: What it binds is not known.

Researchers ran the PCR with 60 Vbeta and 13 Jbeta primers. Only in-frame clones appear in the TCRdb table, and some are missing; sequencing was by immunoSEQ multiplex PCR. The table includes about 150,000 clones, around 79% detected once. Source material: PBMCs. The source is a man younger than 45 in good health and CMV-seropositive.

The CDR3 here is CASSWTSGRAFPGELFF. The CDR3 DNA reads as TGTGCCAGCAGCTGGACTAGCGGGAGGGCGTTTCCCGGGGAGCTGTTTTTT. The chain joins TRBV7-9 to TRBJ2-2; 15 bases map to TRBD2. Trimming removed 4 bases from V and 6 bases from J; junction bases left unmatched: 6. Looked up from germline, CDR1 is SEHNR and CDR2 is FQNEAQ (reference sequence). The CDR3 has 17 residues.